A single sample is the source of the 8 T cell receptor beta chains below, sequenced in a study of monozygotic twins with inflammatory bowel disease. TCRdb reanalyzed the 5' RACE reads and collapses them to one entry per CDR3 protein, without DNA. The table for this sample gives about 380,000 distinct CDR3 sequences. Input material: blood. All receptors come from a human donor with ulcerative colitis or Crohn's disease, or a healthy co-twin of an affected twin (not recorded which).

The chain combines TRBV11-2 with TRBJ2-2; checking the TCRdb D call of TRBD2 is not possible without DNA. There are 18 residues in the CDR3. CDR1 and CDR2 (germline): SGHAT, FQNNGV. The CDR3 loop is CASSLDLLAGEYTGELFF.

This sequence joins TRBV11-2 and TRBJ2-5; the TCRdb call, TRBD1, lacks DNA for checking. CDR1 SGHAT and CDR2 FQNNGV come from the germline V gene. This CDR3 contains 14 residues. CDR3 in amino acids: CASNNGGYQETQYF.

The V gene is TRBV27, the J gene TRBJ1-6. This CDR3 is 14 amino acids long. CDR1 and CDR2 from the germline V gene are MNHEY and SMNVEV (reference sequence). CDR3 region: CASSSEGVNSPLHF.

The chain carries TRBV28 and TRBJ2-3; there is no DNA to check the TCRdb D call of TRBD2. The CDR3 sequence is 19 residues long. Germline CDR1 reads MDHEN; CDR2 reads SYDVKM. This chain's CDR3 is CASGLLMGSGGAGTDTQYF.

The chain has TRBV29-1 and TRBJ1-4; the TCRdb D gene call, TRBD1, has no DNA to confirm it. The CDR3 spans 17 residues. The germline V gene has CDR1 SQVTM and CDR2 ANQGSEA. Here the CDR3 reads CSATSPDLTGGLVKLFF.

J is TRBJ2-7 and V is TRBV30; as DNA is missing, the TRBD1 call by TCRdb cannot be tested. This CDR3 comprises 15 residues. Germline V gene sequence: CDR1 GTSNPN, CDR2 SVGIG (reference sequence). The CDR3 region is CAWSALGIYLYEQYF. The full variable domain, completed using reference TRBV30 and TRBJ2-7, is SQTIHQWPATLVQPVGSPLSLECTVEGTSNPNLYWYRQAAGRGLQLLFYSVGIGQISSEVPQNLSASRPQDRQFILSSKKLLLSDSGFYLCAWSALGIYLYEQYFGPGTRLTVT.

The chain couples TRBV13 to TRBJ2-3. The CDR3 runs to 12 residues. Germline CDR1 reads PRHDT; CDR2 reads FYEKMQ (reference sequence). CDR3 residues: CASSVGGYTQYF.

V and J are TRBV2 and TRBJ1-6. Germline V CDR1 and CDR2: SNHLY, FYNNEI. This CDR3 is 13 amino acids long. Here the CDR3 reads CASRPESSSPLHF.